The rows below give T cell receptor beta chains drawn from one sample of a study of cytomegalovirus exposure and HLA in healthy donors. Profiling relied on immunoSEQ multiplex PCR, and the TCRdb table lists in-frame clones only, not all of them. The data contain 200,000 or so clones, under 90% of them singletons. The sequenced material came from PBMCs. These receptors were taken from a boy aged 2 to 10 in good health and CMV-seronegative. Both conserved end residues are part of each CDR3. A D gene is named only where the DNA matches it firmly. Size values are once, few and many counts, or a class for expanded clones, and some rows have none.

d_call	clone_size	j_call	cdr3_length	v_call	cdr3_aa	cdr3_nt
NA	NA	TRBJ2-5	15	TRBV10-3	CAISESQGGRETQYF	TGTGCCATCAGTGAGTCCCAGGGGGGTCGGGAGACCCAGTACTTC
NA	NA	TRBJ1-2	15	TRBV6-4	CASSEQVGGNYGYTF	TGTGCCAGCAGTGAGCAGGTCGGCGGGAACTATGGCTACACCTTC
TRBD1	few	TRBJ2-1	15	TRBV9	CASSVQGDSYNEQFF	TGTGCCAGCAGCGTCCAGGGGGACTCCTACAATGAGCAGTTCTTC
NA	NA	TRBJ1-6	15	TRBV6-6	CASTGRDYYNSPLHF	TGTGCCAGCACCGGTAGGGACTACTATAATTCACCCCTCCACTTT
NA	few	TRBJ2-7	15	TRBV4-3	CASSQENGVNYEQYF	TGCGCCAGCAGCCAAGAGAACGGGGTTAACTACGAGCAGTACTTC
TRBD1	NA	TRBJ1-2	15	TRBV29-1	CSVPTGAHFSYGYTF	TGCAGCGTTCCGACAGGGGCTCATTTCAGCTATGGCTACACCTTC
NA	NA	TRBJ1-1	15	TRBV25-1	CASSDRRGANTEAFF	TGTGCCAGCAGTGACCGCCGCGGGGCTAACACTGAAGCTTTCTTT
NA	NA	TRBJ2-3	15	TRBV6-1	CASSEMATGADTQYF	TGTGCCAGCAGTGAAATGGCCACGGGTGCAGATACGCAGTATTTT
NA	NA	TRBJ2-1	13	TRBV7-7	CASSLAEYNEQFF	TGTGCTAGCAGCCTCGCGGAGTACAATGAGCAGTTCTTC
TRBD1	NA	TRBJ2-7	16	TRBV6-5	CASSYTMTGGGYEQYF	TGTGCCAGCAGTTACACGATGACAGGGGGAGGCTACGAGCAGTACTTC
NA	NA	TRBJ1-4	14	TRBV19	CASSETASNEKLFF	TGTGCCAGTAGTGAGACAGCCTCTAATGAAAAACTGTTTTTT
NA	NA	TRBJ1-2	15	TRBV25-1	CASSESGGQHYGYTF	TGTGCCAGCAGTGAATCGGGGGGCCAGCACTATGGCTACACCTTC
NA	NA	TRBJ2-7	14	TRBV6-5	CASSPWAPRHEQYF	TGTGCCAGCAGTCCCTGGGCACCGCGACACGAGCAGTACTTC
TRBD2	NA	TRBJ2-7	14	TRBV15	CATSRDGGAYEQYF	TGTGCCACCAGCAGAGATGGGGGGGCCTACGAGCAGTACTTC
TRBD1	NA	TRBJ2-7	15	TRBV7-8	CASSQGTGGSYEQYF	TGTGCCAGCAGCCAAGGGACAGGGGGCTCCTACGAGCAGTACTTC
TRBD2	NA	TRBJ2-1	15	TRBV9	CASSAGRGGFNEQFF	TGTGCCAGTAGCGCAGGGCGGGGGGGCTTTAATGAGCAGTTCTTC
NA	NA	TRBJ1-5	14	TRBV7-8	CASSAFRGGQPQHF	TGTGCCAGCAGTGCTTTTCGGGGGGGCCAGCCCCAGCATTTT
TRBD1	NA	TRBJ2-7	13	TRBV6-6	CASTRTGVYEQYF	TGTGCCAGCACCCGGACAGGGGTCTACGAGCAGTACTTC
NA	NA	TRBJ1-1	14	TRBV7-9	CASSLVGMNTEAFF	TGTGCCAGCAGCTTAGTCGGGATGAACACTGAAGCTTTCTTT
TRBD1	NA	TRBJ1-2	16	TRBV10-3	CAISESPGQGKYGYTF	TGTGCCATCAGTGAGTCACCGGGACAGGGAAAATATGGCTACACCTTC
TRBD1	once	TRBJ2-4	17	TRBV4-2	CASSQERGRGAKNIQYF	TGTGCCAGCAGCCAAGAGAGGGGGCGAGGGGCCAAAAACATTCAGTACTTC
TRBD1	NA	TRBJ1-2	14	TRBV18	CASSPPGQTYGYTF	TGTGCCAGCTCACCACCGGGACAGACCTATGGCTACACCTTC
NA	NA	TRBJ1-4	14	TRBV2	CASSDAGFNEKLFF	TGTGCCAGCAGTGACGCCGGGTTTAATGAAAAACTGTTTTTT
NA	NA	TRBJ2-7	13	TRBV7-6	CASSLGGGDEQYF	TGTGCCAGCAGCTTAGGGGGGGGCGACGAGCAGTACTTC
NA	NA	TRBJ1-6	16	TRBV7-9	CASSLQGNFYNSPLHF	TGTGCCAGCAGCTTACAGGGTAATTTCTATAATTCACCCCTCCACTTT
NA	NA	TRBJ2-5	13	TRBV7-2	CASSLGSLETQYF	TGTGCCAGCAGCTTAGGCAGTTTGGAGACCCAGTACTTC
NA	NA	TRBJ2-7	12	TRBV25-1	CASGQGSYEQYF	TGTGCCAGCGGCCAGGGTTCTTACGAGCAGTACTTC
NA	NA	TRBJ1-3	15	TRBV5-5	CASSLGVPSGNTIYF	TGTGCCAGCAGCTTGGGAGTACCATCTGGAAACACCATATATTTT
NA	NA	TRBJ2-4	15	TRBV6-5	CASSYSRTLKNIQYF	TGTGCCAGCAGTTACTCTAGGACATTGAAAAACATTCAGTACTTC
NA	NA	TRBJ1-2	13	TRBV19	CASSIVGGPGYTF	TGTGCCAGTAGTATAGTTGGAGGACCTGGCTACACCTTC
NA	few	TRBJ1-5	15	TRBV12-5	CASGFNPAYNQPQHF	TGTGCTAGTGGTTTTAATCCAGCGTACAATCAGCCCCAGCATTTT